A single T cell receptor (beta chain) is shown here with its context. The antigen is unknown. Sample treatment: approximately 11-day PBMC culture with coronavirus spike peptide pools or control peptides (ViraFEST assay). Sequence data for DNA of cultured CD4+ T cells were generated by the Oncomine TCR Beta short-read assay. One entry per CDR3 protein results from TCRdb running MiXCR on the PCR reads. The data hold 15,000 to 20,000 distinct CDR3 sequences, with around 40% observed a single time. This sample was taken from a study of vaccination and CD4 T cells after COVID-19. Study information: Convalescent donors: six male, four female; seven Caucasian, two Asian, one multiracial, two Hispanic. Post-vaccination samples were procured at a median of 72 days following dose two (range 14 to 241).

The CDR3 has 13 amino acids. Germline CDR1 SEHNR, CDR2 FQNEAQ (reference sequence). The V gene lost 2 bases and the J gene lost 6 bases, with 11 bases spanning the gap. The rearrangement links TRBV7-9 to TRBJ2-7; D could derive from TRBD1 or TRBD2 (5 bases each). The specimen comprised CD4+ T cells from blood, cultured in vitro, sampled before SARS-CoV-2 vaccination. This TCR came from a human donor who had recovered from COVID-19. The CDR3 coding sequence is TGTGCCAGCAGCTTATCGGGAAGGGGCGAGCAGTACTTC. Translated: CASSLSGRGEQYF.